This T cell receptor beta chain was sequenced for a study of blood T cells in healthy people across ages. Study observations and caveats: PBMCs that were unsorted prevented a conclusive naive versus antigen-experienced comparison.

Trimming took 3 bases from V and 6 from J, leaving 15 bases between them. This CDR3 region has 16 residues. CDR1 is MDHEN and CDR2 is SYDVKM in the germline V gene. Comment on this clonotype: What it binds is unknown.

The study drew donors from healthy Caucasian individuals in Russia aged roughly 6 to 90. Peripheral blood, around 10 milliliters per donor, was collected. It was with a sample-barcoded 5' primer and a J-beta primer mix that a second PCR of roughly 6 to 12 cycles was run. Template switching added a 12-random-nucleotide identifier to every cDNA molecule. TCRdb ran MiXCR on the 5' RACE reads and lists one entry per CDR3 protein. Here the sample spans roughly 1.6 million distinct CDR3 sequences, around 36% being singletons. The chain is built from TRBV28 and TRBJ1-6; D perhaps matches TRBD1 (5 bases). This TCR derives from a woman aged 25-40 years in good health. Sequences were obtained from blood. The CDR3 loop reads CASSFELRQPNSPLHF. CDR3 bases: TGTGCCAGCAGTTTCGAATTGAGACAGCCTAATTCACCCCTCCACTTT.